The 4 T cell receptor beta chains given below trace back to one sample, sequenced in a study of CD8 T cells in Susac syndrome. The RNA input was 0.5 to 1 ug, and it was reverse transcribed with random hexamers. A single record per CDR3 protein comes from TCRdb applying MiXCR to the immunoSEQ multiplex PCR reads. Of under 85,000 distinct CDR3 sequences listed, 94% are singletons. Sequencing was carried out using CD8+ T cells from PBMCs. Receptors were obtained from a human donor with Susac syndrome.

V usage is TRBV9 and J usage is TRBJ2-3; weak D call: TRBD2 (6 bases). CDR3 length: 16 amino acids. CDR1 SGDLS and CDR2 YYNGEE come from the germline V gene. With 1 base removed from V and 0 bases from J, the gap between germline ends came to 12 bases. The CDR3 bases are TGTGCCAGCAGCGTAAACCGGCGGGATAGCACAGATACGCAGTATTTT. It yields the protein CASSVNRRDSTDTQYF.

This clonotype was recorded a few times. This sequence joins TRBV5-6 and TRBJ2-5; tentatively, D is TRBD2 (5 bases). Germline V lookup: CDR1 SGHDT, CDR2 YYEEEE. The V end lost 0 bases, the J end lost 3 bases, and 12 bases lay between the germline ends. The CDR3 consists of 15 residues. This chain's CDR3 is CASSLEGAGKETQYF. DNA of the CDR3: TGTGCCAGCAGCTTGGAGGGAGCCGGTAAAGAGACCCAGTACTTC.

The chain is built from TRBV5-1 and TRBJ2-2, with a weak D call TRBD1 (6 bases). The CDR3 length is 15 residues. Trimming shortened V by 0 bases and J by 5 bases, and 11 bases separated the two germline ends. Per germline, CDR1 SGHRS and CDR2 YFSETQ. The CDR3, as DNA: TGCGCCAGCAGCTTGGCCGGACAGAGGACCGGGGAGCTGTTTTTT. It translates to CASSLAGQRTGELFF.

The CDR3 loop reads CASSQSMGGTSGTVEQFF. The CDR3 DNA reads as TGCGCCAGCAGCCAATCTATGGGGGGGACTAGCGGGACGGTTGAGCAGTTCTTC. The rearrangement joins TRBV4-3 to TRBJ2-1, with TRBD2 matching over 13 bases. The V and J ends lost 2 bases and 9 bases, in that order; junction bases with no gene match: 13. The CDR3 extends over 18 amino acids. Germline V CDR1 and CDR2: LGHNA, YSLEER.